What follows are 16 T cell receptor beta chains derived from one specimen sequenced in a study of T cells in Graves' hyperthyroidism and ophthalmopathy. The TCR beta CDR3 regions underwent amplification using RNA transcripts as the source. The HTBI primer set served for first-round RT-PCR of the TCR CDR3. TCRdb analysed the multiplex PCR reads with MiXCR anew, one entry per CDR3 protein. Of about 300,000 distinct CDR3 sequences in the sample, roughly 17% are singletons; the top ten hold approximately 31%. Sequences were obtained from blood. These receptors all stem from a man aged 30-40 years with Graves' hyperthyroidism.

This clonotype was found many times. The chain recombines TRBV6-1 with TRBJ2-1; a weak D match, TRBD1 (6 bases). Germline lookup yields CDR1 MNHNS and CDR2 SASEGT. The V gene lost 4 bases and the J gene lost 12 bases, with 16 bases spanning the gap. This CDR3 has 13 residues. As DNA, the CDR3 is TGTGCCAGCAGTGCCCTTGGCCAGGGGAGGCAGTTCTTC. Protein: CASSALGQGRQFF.

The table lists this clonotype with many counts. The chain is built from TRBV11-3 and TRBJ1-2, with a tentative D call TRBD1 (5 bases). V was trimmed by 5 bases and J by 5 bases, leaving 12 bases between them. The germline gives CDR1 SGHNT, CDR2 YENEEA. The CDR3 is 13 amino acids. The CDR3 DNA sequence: TGTGCCAGCAGCAAGGGACCACGATATGGCTACACCTTC. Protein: CASSKGPRYGYTF.

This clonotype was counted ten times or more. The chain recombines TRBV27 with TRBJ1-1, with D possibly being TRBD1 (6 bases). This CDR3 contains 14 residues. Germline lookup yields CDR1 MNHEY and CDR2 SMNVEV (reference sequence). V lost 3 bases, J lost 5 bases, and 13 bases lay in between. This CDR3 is CASSFGGTDTEAFF. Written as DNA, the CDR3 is TGTGCCAGCAGTTTTGGGGGCACCGATACTGAAGCTTTCTTT.

The CDR3 region has the DNA TGCGCCAGCAGCGAAAGGGACGGCACAGATACGCAGTATTTT. It is translated as CASSERDGTDTQYF. The J gene is TRBJ2-3, the V gene TRBV5-1; D might be TRBD1 or TRBD2, each matching 5 bases. The CDR3 has 14 amino acids. From germline, CDR1 is SGHRS and CDR2 YFSETQ. V was cut by 4 bases and J by 1 base, with 10 bases left in between.

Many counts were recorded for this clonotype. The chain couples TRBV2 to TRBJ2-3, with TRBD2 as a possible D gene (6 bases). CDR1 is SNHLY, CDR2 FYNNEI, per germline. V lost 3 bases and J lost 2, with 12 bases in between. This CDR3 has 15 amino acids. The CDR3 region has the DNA TGTGCCAGCAGTGATTCCCTAGCGTACACAGATACGCAGTATTTT. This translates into CASSDSLAYTDTQYF. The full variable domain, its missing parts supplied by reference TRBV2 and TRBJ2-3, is EPEVTQTPSHQVTQMGQEVILRCVPISNHLYFYWYRQILGQKVEFLVSFYNNEISEKSEIFDDQFSVERPDGSNFTLKIRSTKLEDSAMYFCASSDSLAYTDTQYFGPGTRLTVL.

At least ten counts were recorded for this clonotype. This CDR3 is CSAIRKNTEAFF. The CDR3 region has the DNA TGCAGTGCTATTCGGAAGAACACTGAAGCTTTCTTT. The chain is built from TRBV20-1 and TRBJ1-1; D ambiguous. CDR3 length: 12 amino acids. CDR1 is DFQATT, CDR2 SNEGSKA, per germline (reference sequence). V was pared by 4 bases and J by 1 base, with 7 bases between.

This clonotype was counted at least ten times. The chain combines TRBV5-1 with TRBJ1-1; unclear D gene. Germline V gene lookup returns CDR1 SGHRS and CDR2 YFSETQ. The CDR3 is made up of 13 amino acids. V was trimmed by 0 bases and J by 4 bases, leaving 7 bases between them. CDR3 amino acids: CASSLAGVTEAFF. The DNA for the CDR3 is TGCGCCAGCAGCTTGGCTGGGGTCACTGAAGCTTTCTTT.

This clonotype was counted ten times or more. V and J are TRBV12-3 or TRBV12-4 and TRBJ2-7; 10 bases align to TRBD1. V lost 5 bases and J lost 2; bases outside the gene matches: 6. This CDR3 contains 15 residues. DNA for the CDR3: TGTGCCAGCAGTCCCCGCGACAGGGGGCCCTACGAGCAGTACTTC. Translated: CASSPRDRGPYEQYF.

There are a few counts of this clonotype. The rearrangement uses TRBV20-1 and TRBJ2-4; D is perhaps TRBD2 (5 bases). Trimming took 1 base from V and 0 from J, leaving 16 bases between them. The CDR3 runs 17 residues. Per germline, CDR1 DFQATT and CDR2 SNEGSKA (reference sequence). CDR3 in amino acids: CSARGPSLAQAKNIQYF. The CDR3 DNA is TGCAGTGCTAGAGGTCCGAGCTTAGCGCAAGCCAAAAACATTCAGTACTTC.

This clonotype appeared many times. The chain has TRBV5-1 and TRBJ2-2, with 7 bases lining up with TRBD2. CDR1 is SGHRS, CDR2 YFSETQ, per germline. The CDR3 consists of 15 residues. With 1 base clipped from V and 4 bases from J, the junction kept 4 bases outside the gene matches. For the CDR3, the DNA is TGCGCCAGCAGCTTGTCTAGCGGAGGCACCGGGGAGCTGTTTTTT. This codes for CASSLSSGGTGELFF.

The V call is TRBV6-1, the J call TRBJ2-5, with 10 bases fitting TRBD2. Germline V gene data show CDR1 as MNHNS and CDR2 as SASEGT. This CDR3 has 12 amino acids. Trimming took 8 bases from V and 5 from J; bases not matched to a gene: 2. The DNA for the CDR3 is TGTGCCAGCCTAGCGGGAGTGGAGACCCAGTACTTC. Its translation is CASLAGVETQYF.

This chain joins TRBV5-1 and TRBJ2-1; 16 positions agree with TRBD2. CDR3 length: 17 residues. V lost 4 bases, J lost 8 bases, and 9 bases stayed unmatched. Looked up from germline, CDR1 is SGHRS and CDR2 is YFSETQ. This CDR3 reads CASSRGTSGRVVDEQFF. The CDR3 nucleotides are TGCGCCAGCAGCAGGGGGACTAGCGGGAGGGTTGTCGATGAGCAGTTCTTC.

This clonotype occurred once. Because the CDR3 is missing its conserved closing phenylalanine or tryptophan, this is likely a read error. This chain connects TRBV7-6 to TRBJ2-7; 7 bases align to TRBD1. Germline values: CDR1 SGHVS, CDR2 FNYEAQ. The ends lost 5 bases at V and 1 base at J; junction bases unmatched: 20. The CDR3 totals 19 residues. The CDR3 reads CASSLLIFGTARRSYEQYL. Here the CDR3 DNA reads TGTGCCAGCAGCCTATTAATATTCGGGACAGCAAGAAGGTCCTACGAGCAGTACCTC.

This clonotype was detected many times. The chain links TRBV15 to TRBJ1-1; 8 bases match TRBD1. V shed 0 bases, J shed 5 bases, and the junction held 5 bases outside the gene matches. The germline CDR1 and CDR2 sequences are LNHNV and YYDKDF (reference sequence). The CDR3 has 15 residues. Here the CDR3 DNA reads TGTGCCACCAGCAGAGATAATACAGGGGGGACTGAAGCTTTCTTT. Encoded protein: CATSRDNTGGTEAFF.

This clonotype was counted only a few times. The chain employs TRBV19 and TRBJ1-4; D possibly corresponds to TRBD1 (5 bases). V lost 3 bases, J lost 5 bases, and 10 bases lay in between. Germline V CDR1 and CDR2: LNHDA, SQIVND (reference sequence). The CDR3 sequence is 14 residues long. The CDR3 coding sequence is TGTGCCAGTAGTATCTTAAACAGGAATGAAAAACTGTTTTTT. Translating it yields CASSILNRNEKLFF.

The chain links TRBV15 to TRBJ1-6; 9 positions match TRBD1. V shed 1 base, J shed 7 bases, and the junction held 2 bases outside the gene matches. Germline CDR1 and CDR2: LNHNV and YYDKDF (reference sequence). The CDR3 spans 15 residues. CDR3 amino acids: CATSRGDRANSPLHF. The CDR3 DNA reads TGTGCCACCAGCAGAGGGGACAGGGCCAATTCACCCCTCCACTTT.